This T cell receptor beta chain came from a study of blood T cell repertoires in COVID-19. Overall study: Both acute and convalescent COVID-19 samples were obtained from the United States, Italy and Spain. T cells, B-cell-depleted T cells, or PBMCs supplied cDNA or gDNA.

Profiled with immunoSEQ multiplex PCR; TCRdb holds only in-frame clones, not every one. The table records around 150,000 clones, under 95% of them present only once. CDR3 length equals 15 residues. The J segment lost 7 bases and the V segment lost 2 bases, leaving 11 bases of the junction unmatched. Germline loops: CDR1 SGHNT, CDR2 YYREEE (reference sequence). Specimen: peripheral blood. The sequence was obtained from a man aged 55-75 years with active or convalescent COVID-19. This sequence joins TRBV5-4 and TRBJ1-1; 7 positions match TRBD1. This CDR3 is CASSFFNQGEVEAFF. The CDR3 region has the DNA TGTGCCAGCAGCTTCTTTAATCAGGGGGAGGTTGAAGCTTTCTTT.